The T cell receptor beta chain under discussion was sequenced for a study of response to subunit inactivated influenza vaccine. TCRdb reprocessed the RT-PCR reads with MiXCR, giving one entry per CDR3 protein. The sample holds hundreds of thousands of distinct CDR3 sequences; roughly 8.2% are singletons and the top ten take roughly 13%. General study findings and limits: Authors suggested seasonal influenza vaccinations each recruit few new T cells.

Germline V gene lookup returns CDR1 ENHRY and CDR2 SYGVKD. V lost 3 bases and J lost 6; bases outside the gene matches: 4. This CDR3 is 15 amino acids long. A remark on this clonotype: Its antigen is as yet unknown.

The clonotype comes from a man between 50 and 69 years old who received an inactivated influenza vaccine. This chain joins TRBV10-3 and TRBJ2-1, with 11 positions matching TRBD1. The material sequenced was PBMCs from blood, taken around 25 months after vaccination. The CDR3, as DNA: TGTGCCATCAGTGATAGGGACAGGGGGATCAATGAGCAGTTCTTC. Protein: CAISDRDRGINEQFF.